Below are 6 T cell receptor beta chains sequenced from a single sample in a study of cytomegalovirus exposure and HLA in healthy donors. This PCR relied on a set of 60 Vbeta primers and 13 Jbeta primers. The method was immunoSEQ multiplex PCR; TCRdb's version includes in-frame clones alone and lacks a portion of them. Of 150,000 to 250,000 clones in the sample, roughly four fifths were seen once. The sample was PBMCs. The receptors stem from a boy aged 2 to 10 in good health and CMV-seronegative.

A single count supports this clone. This CDR3 fails to terminate in the conserved phenylalanine or tryptophan, so it likely reflects a read error. No DNA is shown, since the ends of the CDR3 on it are uncertain; the CDR3 is the one TCRdb lists. V usage is TRBV7-3 and J usage is TRBJ1-2; the table's D call TRBD1 went unverified against the DNA. The CDR3 totals 10 residues, both ends included. CDR1 and CDR2 (germline): SGHTA, FQGTGA. This CDR3 reads CASSLLRQGG.

The chain has TRBV15 and TRBJ1-2, with 8 bases aligning to TRBD1. This CDR3 has 16 amino acids. With V trimmed by 2 bases and J by 4 bases, 9 bases remained unmatched. Looked up from germline, CDR1 is LNHNV and CDR2 is YYDKDF (reference sequence). The chain's CDR3 is CATSRHSGTGLYGYTF. In DNA form, the CDR3 reads TGTGCCACCAGCAGACACTCAGGGACAGGCCTCTATGGCTACACCTTC.

To note about this clone: Within the sample, other DNA sequences also encode this same CDR3. The rearrangement joins TRBV27 to TRBJ1-2; tentatively, D is TRBD1 (5 bases). Looked up from germline, CDR1 is MNHEY and CDR2 is SMNVEV (reference sequence). V dropped 3 bases and J dropped 2 bases, with 7 bases sitting between them. The CDR3 spans 13 residues. CDR3 in amino acids: CASSLGQNYGYTF. The DNA of the CDR3 is TGTGCCAGCAGTTTGGGGCAGAACTATGGCTACACCTTC.

This rearrangement joins TRBV4-2 to TRBJ1-6, with a possible D match to TRBD1 (6 bases). The germline gives CDR1 LGHNA, CDR2 YNFKEQ. The CDR3 has 16 residues. Trimming took 2 bases from V and 11 from J, leaving 19 bases between them. DNA of the CDR3: TGTGCCAGCAGCCAACCACAGGGTAATGAGTGGGCACCCCTCCACTTT. As protein: CASSQPQGNEWAPLHF.

The rearrangement joins TRBV27 to TRBJ1-4, with D uncertain. This CDR3 region has 12 residues. Germline values: CDR1 MNHEY, CDR2 SMNVEV (reference sequence). V lost 6 bases and J lost 5, with 7 bases in between. The CDR3 nucleotides are TGTGCCAGCAGCGACTCAAATGAAAAACTGTTTTTT. Translated: CASSDSNEKLFF.

The chain recombines TRBV4-3 with TRBJ1-2; the D gene is possibly TRBD1 (6 bases). Germline CDR1 and CDR2: LGHNA and YSLEER. This CDR3 region has 15 residues. Deletions cut 3 bases from V and 3 bases from J, with 14 bases between. The CDR3 here is CASSHALAGDYGYTF. DNA of the CDR3: TGCGCCAGCAGCCACGCTCTGGCAGGGGACTATGGCTACACCTTC.